Each of the 9 T cell receptor beta chains below was sequenced from the same sample in a study of human T cells and chemical hapten exposure (dated by TCRdb to 2020 to 2022). Libraries were built with RACE. Sequencer: NextSeq 500. TCRdb redid the processing of the public reads, applying fastp at Q25 and MiXCR, and retained in-frame beta chains. Identical CDR3 protein sequences are pooled into one entry, listed with their most common genes and DNA. The sample table shows 50,000 to 80,000 distinct CDR3 sequences, and approximately 9.9% are seen once. The top ten clonotypes cover 2% to 3% of the sample. The time point label, as the study defines it: patch test 3, about 24 weeks after DPC sensitization. The label giving this sample's treatment or condition can be read as: therapeutic diphenylcyclopropenone sensitization with weekly scalp DPC. Sequenced material: whole blood, taken in connection with sensitization to the hapten diphenylcyclopropenone (DPC). All receptors derive from a woman in her thirties with alopecia areata. Some clones in this sample may be carry-over from other donors' samples.

This clonotype came up many times. The CDR3 DNA sequence: TGTGCCAGCAGTGAACAGGGCAGGCCTGGCGGCTACACCTTC. Its translation is CASSEQGRPGGYTF. The chain combines TRBV6-1 with TRBJ1-2; the D gene is possibly TRBD1 (5 bases). The germline V gene encodes CDR1 MNHNS and CDR2 SASEGT. The CDR3 totals 14 residues. V was trimmed by 2 bases and J by 8 bases, leaving 15 bases between them.

The sample holds many counts of this clonotype. This rearrangement joins TRBV11-3 to TRBJ1-6; 9 bases line up with TRBD1. The CDR3 is 14 amino acids. Germline CDR1 SGHNT, CDR2 YENEEA. J gave up 9 bases and V 7 bases, and 7 bases lay outside the gene matches. In DNA, the CDR3 is TGTGCCAGCACTTCGACAGGGGGGGGTTCACCCCTCCACTTT. The encoded protein is CASTSTGGGSPLHF.

There are many counts of this clonotype. The CDR3 region has the DNA TGTGCCAGCACCAACGGAGCTTCCTACGAGCAGTACTTC. Translating it yields CASTNGASYEQYF. The chain recombines TRBV6-5 with TRBJ2-7, with D unclear. From germline, CDR1 is MNHEY and CDR2 SVGAGI. The CDR3 is made up of 13 amino acids. Trimming pared 7 bases from V and 1 base from J, leaving 11 bases between.

This clonotype was seen many times. The chain joins TRBV7-8 to TRBJ1-1; 9 nucleotides align to TRBD1. The germline CDR1 and CDR2 sequences are SGHVS and FQNEAQ. The CDR3 extends over 14 amino acids. With V trimmed by 5 bases and J by 5 bases, 6 bases remained unmatched. CDR3 nucleotide sequence: TGTGCCAGCAGCCTGGACAGGGGTCGAACTGAAGCTTTCTTT. This translates into CASSLDRGRTEAFF.

This clonotype was observed a few times. The V call is TRBV29-1, the J call TRBJ2-1; D uncertain. Between the trimmed V and J ends, which lost 7 bases and 8 bases, there was a span of 12 bases. Per the germline V gene, CDR1 is SQVTM and CDR2 is ANQGSEA. This CDR3 is built from 11 residues. This CDR3 reads CSERTGDEQFF. The DNA of the CDR3 is TGCAGCGAAAGGACGGGTGATGAGCAGTTCTTC.

This clonotype was seen repeatedly, ten times or more. The gene calls are TRBV23-1 and TRBJ2-1; the D is unclear. TRBV23-1 is assigned to the ORF class and has an uncertain function. The CDR3 contains 12 residues. Trimming removed 0 bases at V and 9 bases at J, with 6 bases between. CDR3 DNA: TGCGCCAGCAGTCAATCCCTCCCTGAGCAGTTCTTC. This encodes CASSQSLPEQFF.

There are many counts of this clonotype. This sequence joins TRBV29-1 and TRBJ2-5; TRBD1 aligns across 8 bases. Germline CDR1 and CDR2: SQVTM and ANQGSEA. This CDR3 is 12 amino acids long. For the CDR3, the DNA is TGCGGCGCCGGACAGGGATCAAAGTCCCAGTACTTC. Protein sequence: CGAGQGSKSQYF. The full variable domain, with the rest looked up from reference TRBV29-1 and TRBJ2-5, is SAVISQKPSRDICQRGTSLTIQCQVDSQVTMMFWYRQQPGQSLTLIATANQGSEATYESGFVIDKFPISRPNLTFSTLTVSNMSPEDSSIYLCGAGQGSKSQYFGPGTRLLVL.

This clonotype has at least ten counts. The chain employs TRBV6-2 or TRBV6-3 and TRBJ1-2, with D hard to call. The CDR3 totals 12 residues. Germline V lookup: CDR1 MNHEY, CDR2 SVGEGT. Trimming removed 5 bases at V and 6 bases at J, with 10 bases between. CDR3 amino acids: CASSEYLNGYTF. The CDR3 DNA is TGTGCCAGCAGTGAGTACCTGAATGGCTACACCTTC.

This clonotype was seen ten or more times. This rearrangement joins TRBV6-2 or TRBV6-3 to TRBJ2-5; possible D gene TRBD1, 6 bases. Germline CDR1 is MNHEY and CDR2 is SVGEGT. This CDR3 is 16 amino acids long. Trimming cost V 4 bases and J 4 bases, with 19 bases left between them. The CDR3 sequence is CASSFPPSTGLETQYF. The CDR3 DNA reads as TGTGCCAGCAGTTTCCCACCCTCGACAGGATTAGAGACCCAGTACTTC.